This T cell receptor beta chain was observed in a study of cytomegalovirus exposure and HLA in healthy donors. PCR was performed using 60 Vbeta and 13 Jbeta primers. Sequencing used immunoSEQ multiplex PCR; TCRdb keeps in-frame clones, though not all of them. This sample has some 110,000 clones; 70% to 80% occur once, and the top ten carry roughly 1.2%. The sample comprised PBMCs. This clonotype was obtained from a man aged 40-49 years in good health and CMV-seronegative.

CDR3 loop: CAWSKSVGNQPQHF. CDR3 DNA: TGTGCCTGGAGTAAATCGGTCGGTAATCAGCCCCAGCATTTT. This rearrangement joins TRBV30 to TRBJ1-5, with D hard to call. Per germline, CDR1 GTSNPN and CDR2 SVGIG (reference sequence). The V end lost 2 bases, the J end lost 4 bases, and 12 bases lay between the germline ends. This CDR3 has 14 amino acids.